The 11 T cell receptor beta chains below were found in one sample sequenced in a study of patients and donors after allogeneic stem cell transplantation. Each CDR3 protein is one row after TCRdb ran MiXCR on the RT-PCR reads. The sample carries roughly 180,000 distinct CDR3 sequences, 35% to 50% recorded once. Source material: blood, either unsorted or a sorted T cell fraction (not recorded which). These receptors came from a human donor who was either an allogeneic HSCT recipient or a stem cell or donor lymphocyte infusion donor (not recorded which). It is not recorded whose cells these are; they may come from a transplant donor.

CDR3 sequence reads: CASIPRLAGTYNEQFF. In nucleotides, the CDR3 is TGTGCCAGCATCCCGAGACTAGCGGGAACCTACAATGAGCAGTTCTTC. J is TRBJ2-1 and V is TRBV6-5, with 11 positions matching TRBD2. V gave up 7 bases and J gave up 2 bases; unmatched junction bases: 7. Germline V CDR1 and CDR2: MNHEY, SVGAGI. The CDR3 covers 16 residues.

This clonotype has more than one count but fewer than ten. The chain employs TRBV6-5 and TRBJ1-1, with D perhaps matching TRBD1 (5 bases). The CDR3 runs to 15 residues. The germline gives CDR1 MNHEY, CDR2 SVGAGI. Deletions cut 7 bases from V and 8 bases from J, with 23 bases between. The CDR3 DNA reads as TGTGCCAGCACCAACTGGTCGGGACTGGACCGGGAAGCTTTCTTT. Amino acids: CASTNWSGLDREAFF.

This clonotype has a handful of counts. The rearrangement uses TRBV5-1 and TRBJ1-5; D call uncertain. CDR3 length: 15 residues. Germline V gene lookup returns CDR1 SGHRS and CDR2 YFSETQ. V was clipped by 0 bases and J by 0 bases, with 7 bases between them. CDR3 residues: CASSLVQNSNQPQHF. As DNA, the CDR3 is TGCGCCAGCAGCTTGGTACAGAATAGCAATCAGCCCCAGCATTTT.

In its sample, this clonotype was seen a few times. The chain links TRBV28 to TRBJ1-2; maybe TRBD1 (5 bases). V was clipped by 6 bases and J by 2 bases, with 13 bases between them. The CDR3 loop spans 14 amino acids. The germline V gene has CDR1 MDHEN and CDR2 SYDVKM. The CDR3 sequence is CASRLGTANYGYTF. CDR3 in DNA: TGTGCCAGCAGACTCGGGACTGCAAACTATGGCTACACCTTC.

The chain combines TRBV7-2 with TRBJ2-1; 7 bases agree with TRBD2. CDR1 and CDR2 from the germline V gene are SGHTA and FQGNSA. The junction had 2 bases not matched to a gene; V was cut back by 6 bases and J by 0 bases. The CDR3 is 14 amino acids. CDR3 sequence reads: CASSWEGSYNEQFF. CDR3 coding DNA: TGTGCCAGCAGTTGGGAGGGCTCCTACAATGAGCAGTTCTTC.

The rearrangement uses TRBV7-9 and TRBJ1-4, with TRBD1 as a possible D gene (5 bases). This CDR3 comprises 14 residues. Germline V CDR1 and CDR2: SEHNR, FQNEAQ (reference sequence). V was shortened by 4 bases and J by 6 bases, with 12 bases between the two germline ends. CDR3 bases: TGTGCCAGCAGCTCCCCCCCCAGGGATGAAAAACTGTTTTTT. Translated, it gives CASSSPPRDEKLFF.

This clonotype was counted a few times. V is TRBV28 and J is TRBJ1-1; D uncertain. CDR3 size: 12 residues. V lost 6 bases and J lost 0, with 5 bases in between. Germline V lookup: CDR1 MDHEN, CDR2 SYDVKM. As DNA, the CDR3 is TGTGCCAGCAGACTCTTGAACACTGAAGCTTTCTTT. This codes for CASRLLNTEAFF.

The table lists this clonotype with a few counts. The chain joins TRBV7-2 to TRBJ1-2; D perhaps matches TRBD1 (6 bases). Trimming cost V 2 bases and J 1 base, with 20 bases left between them. Germline lookup yields CDR1 SGHTA and CDR2 FQGNSA. This CDR3 contains 18 residues. The CDR3 DNA follows: TGTGCCAGCAGCTTAATTAGGACAGAAATCTTCCTTAACTATGGCTACACCTTC. This sequence encodes CASSLIRTEIFLNYGYTF. Using reference TRBV7-2 and TRBJ1-2 for the parts outside the CDR3, the full variable domain is GAGVSQSPSNKVTEKGKDVELRCDPISGHTALYWYRQSLGQGLEFLIYFQGNSAPDKSGLPSDRFSAERTGGSVSTLTIQRTQQEDSAVYLCASSLIRTEIFLNYGYTFGSGTRLTVV.

This rearrangement joins TRBV5-6 to TRBJ1-5; 8 positions agree with TRBD1. CDR1 and CDR2 from the germline V gene are SGHDT and YYEEEE. This CDR3 spans 16 amino acids. V lost 1 base and J lost 0; bases outside the gene matches: 3. CDR3 bases: TGTGCCAGCAGCTTGAGGACAGGGCATAGCAATCAGCCCCAGCATTTT. Residues: CASSLRTGHSNQPQHF.

This clonotype was recorded a few times. The chain joins TRBV30 to TRBJ2-2; a weak D match, TRBD1 (5 bases). V shed 4 bases and J shed 5 bases, with 17 bases lying between them. The CDR3 runs 15 residues. Germline CDR1 and CDR2: GTSNPN and SVGIG (reference sequence). The CDR3 DNA reads TGTGCCTGGACCACACATTATAACAGGACCGGGGAGCTGTTTTTT. The encoded protein is CAWTTHYNRTGELFF.

The chain employs TRBV5-1 and TRBJ2-7, with D perhaps matching TRBD1 (6 bases). The V and J ends lost 3 bases and 0 bases respectively, with 10 bases between them. This CDR3 has 14 residues. Germline assignment: CDR1 SGHRS and CDR2 YFSETQ. The CDR3 here is CASSWTVVSYEQYF. The CDR3 DNA follows: TGCGCCAGCAGCTGGACAGTGGTCTCCTACGAGCAGTACTTC.